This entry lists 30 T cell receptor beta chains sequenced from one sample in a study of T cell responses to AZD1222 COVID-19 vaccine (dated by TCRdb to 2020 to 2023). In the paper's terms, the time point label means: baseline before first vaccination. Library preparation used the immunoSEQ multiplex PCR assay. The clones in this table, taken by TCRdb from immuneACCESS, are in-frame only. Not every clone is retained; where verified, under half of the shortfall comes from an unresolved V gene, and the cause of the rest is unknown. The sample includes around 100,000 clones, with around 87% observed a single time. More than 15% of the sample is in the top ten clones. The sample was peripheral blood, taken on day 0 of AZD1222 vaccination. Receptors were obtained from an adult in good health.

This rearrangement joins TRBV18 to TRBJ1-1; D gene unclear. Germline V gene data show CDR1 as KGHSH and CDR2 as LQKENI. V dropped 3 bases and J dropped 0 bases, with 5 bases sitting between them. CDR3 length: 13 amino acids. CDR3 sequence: CASSPAMNTEAFF. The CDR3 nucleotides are TGTGCCAGCTCACCGGCTATGAACACTGAAGCTTTCTTT.

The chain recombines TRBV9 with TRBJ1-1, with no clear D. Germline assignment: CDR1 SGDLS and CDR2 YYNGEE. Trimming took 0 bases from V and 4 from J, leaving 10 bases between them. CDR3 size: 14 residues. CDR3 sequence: CASSVDLGTTEAFF. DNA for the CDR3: TGTGCCAGCAGCGTAGATTTGGGTACCACTGAAGCTTTCTTT.

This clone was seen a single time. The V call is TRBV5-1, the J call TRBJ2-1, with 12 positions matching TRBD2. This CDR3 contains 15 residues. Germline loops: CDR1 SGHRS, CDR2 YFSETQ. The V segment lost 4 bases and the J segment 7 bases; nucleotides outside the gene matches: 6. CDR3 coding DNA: TGCGCCAGCAGCAGGACTAGCGGGGTTACAAATGAGCAGTTCTTC. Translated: CASSRTSGVTNEQFF.

CDR3 nucleotides: TGCGCCAGCAGCTTGGATTCAATCGGAAACACTGAAGCTTTCTTT. This translates into CASSLDSIGNTEAFF. This chain links TRBV5-1 with TRBJ1-1; D unclear. Trimming cost V 0 bases and J 2 bases, with 11 bases left between them. Per germline, CDR1 SGHRS and CDR2 YFSETQ. This CDR3 spans 15 amino acids.

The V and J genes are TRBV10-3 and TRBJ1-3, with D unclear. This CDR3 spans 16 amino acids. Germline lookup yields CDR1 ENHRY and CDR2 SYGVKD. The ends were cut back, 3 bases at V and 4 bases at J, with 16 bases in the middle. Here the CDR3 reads CAISDVNRWSGNTIYF. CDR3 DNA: TGTGCCATCAGTGATGTGAACAGATGGTCGGGAAACACCATATATTTT.

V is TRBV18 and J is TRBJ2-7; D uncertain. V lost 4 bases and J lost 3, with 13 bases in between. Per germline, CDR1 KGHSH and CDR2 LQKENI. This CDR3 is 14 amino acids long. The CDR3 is CASSRTGPGYEQYF. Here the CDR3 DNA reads TGTGCCAGCTCACGTACCGGGCCGGGCTACGAGCAGTACTTC.

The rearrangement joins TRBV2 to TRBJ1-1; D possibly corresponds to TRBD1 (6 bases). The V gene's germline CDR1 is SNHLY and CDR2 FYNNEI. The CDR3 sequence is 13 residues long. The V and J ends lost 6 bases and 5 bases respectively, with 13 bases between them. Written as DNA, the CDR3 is TGTGCCAGCAGGGAAATGACAGGTACTGAAGCTTTCTTT. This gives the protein CASREMTGTEAFF. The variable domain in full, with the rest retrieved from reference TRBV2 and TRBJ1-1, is EPEVTQTPSHQVTQMGQEVILRCVPISNHLYFYWYRQILGQKVEFLVSFYNNEISEKSEIFDDQFSVERPDGSNFTLKIRSTKLEDSAMYFCASREMTGTEAFFGQGTRLTVV.

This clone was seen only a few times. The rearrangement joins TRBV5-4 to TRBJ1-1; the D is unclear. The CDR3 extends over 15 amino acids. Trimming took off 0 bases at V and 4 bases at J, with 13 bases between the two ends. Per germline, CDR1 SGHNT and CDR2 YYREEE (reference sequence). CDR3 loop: CASSLERAGVTEAFF. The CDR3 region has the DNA TGTGCCAGCAGCTTGGAAAGGGCCGGGGTCACTGAAGCTTTCTTT.

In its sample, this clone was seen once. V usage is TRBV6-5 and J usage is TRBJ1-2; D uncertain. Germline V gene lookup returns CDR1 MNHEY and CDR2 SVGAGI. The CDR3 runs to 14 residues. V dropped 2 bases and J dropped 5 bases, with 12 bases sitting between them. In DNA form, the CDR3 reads TGTGCCAGCAGTTACAGCCCCCGGATTTATGGCTACACCTTC. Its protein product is CASSYSPRIYGYTF.

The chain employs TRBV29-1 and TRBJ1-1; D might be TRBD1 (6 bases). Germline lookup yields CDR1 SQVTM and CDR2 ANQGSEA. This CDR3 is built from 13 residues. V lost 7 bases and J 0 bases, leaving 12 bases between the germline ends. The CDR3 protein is CSGLTGMNTEAFF. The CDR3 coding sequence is TGCAGCGGCCTGACAGGCATGAACACTGAAGCTTTCTTT.

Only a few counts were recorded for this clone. Written as DNA, the CDR3 is TGCGCCAGCAGCCAATTAAAGGGGGCGCTTCCCGAAAAACTGTTTTTT. Amino acid sequence: CASSQLKGALPEKLFF. The gene calls are TRBV5-1 and TRBJ1-4, with TRBD1 identical over 7 bases. The CDR3 length is 16 residues. The germline V gene has CDR1 SGHRS and CDR2 YFSETQ. With 4 bases clipped from V and 8 bases from J, the junction kept 14 bases outside the gene matches.

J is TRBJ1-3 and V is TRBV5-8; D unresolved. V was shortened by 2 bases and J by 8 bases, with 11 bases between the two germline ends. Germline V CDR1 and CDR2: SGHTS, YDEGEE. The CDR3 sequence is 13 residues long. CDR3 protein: CASSLRGRHTIYF. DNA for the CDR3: TGTGCCAGCAGCTTACGAGGGCGGCACACCATATATTTT.

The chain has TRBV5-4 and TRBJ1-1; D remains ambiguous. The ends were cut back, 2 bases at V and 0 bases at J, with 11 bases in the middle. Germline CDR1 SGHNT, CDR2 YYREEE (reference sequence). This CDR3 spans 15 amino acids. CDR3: CASSLQLAMNTEAFF. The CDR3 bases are TGTGCCAGCAGCTTACAGTTAGCGATGAACACTGAAGCTTTCTTT.

The CDR3 DNA follows: TGTGCCAGCAGTTATATCGGGGGAAGGAACTATGGCTACACCTTC. It translates to CASSYIGGRNYGYTF. The rearrangement links TRBV6-2 or TRBV6-3 to TRBJ1-2, with D possibly matching TRBD1 (5 bases). V gave up 3 bases and J gave up 2 bases, with 13 bases separating them. The germline V gene encodes CDR1 MNHEY and CDR2 SVGEGT. The CDR3 consists of 15 residues.

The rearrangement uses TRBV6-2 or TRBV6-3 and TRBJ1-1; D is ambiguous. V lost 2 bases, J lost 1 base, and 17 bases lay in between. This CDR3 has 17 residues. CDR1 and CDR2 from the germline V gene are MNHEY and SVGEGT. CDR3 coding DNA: TGTGCCAGCAGTTACGGGTTATCGGTCGCAAGGAACACTGAAGCTTTCTTT. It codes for CASSYGLSVARNTEAFF.

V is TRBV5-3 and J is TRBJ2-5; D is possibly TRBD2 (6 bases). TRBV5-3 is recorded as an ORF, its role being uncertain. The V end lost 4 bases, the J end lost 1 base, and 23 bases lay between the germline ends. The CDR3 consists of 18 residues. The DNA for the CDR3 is TGTGCCAGAAGCCCAATCTCGCGGGAAAGCGCCTTCCAAGAGACCCAGTACTTC. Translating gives CARSPISRESAFQETQYF.

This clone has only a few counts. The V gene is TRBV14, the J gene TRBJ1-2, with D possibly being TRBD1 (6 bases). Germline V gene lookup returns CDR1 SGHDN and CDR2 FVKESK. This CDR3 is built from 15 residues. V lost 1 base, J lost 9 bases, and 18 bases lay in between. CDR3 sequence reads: CASSQALTGARSYTF. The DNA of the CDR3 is TGTGCCAGCAGCCAAGCTTTGACAGGTGCGCGTAGCTACACCTTC.

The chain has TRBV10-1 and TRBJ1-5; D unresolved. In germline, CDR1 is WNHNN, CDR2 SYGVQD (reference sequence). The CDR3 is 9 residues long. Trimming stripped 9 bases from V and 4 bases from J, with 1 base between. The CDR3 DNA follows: TGCGCCAGTAATCAGCCCCAGCATTTT. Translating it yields CASNQPQHF.

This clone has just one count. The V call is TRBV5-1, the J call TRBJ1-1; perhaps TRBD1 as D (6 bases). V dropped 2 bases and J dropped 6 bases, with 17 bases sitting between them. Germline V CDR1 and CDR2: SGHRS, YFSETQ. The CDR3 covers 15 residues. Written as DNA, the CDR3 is TGCGCCAGCAGCTTAAGCGCAGGGGCGATCGCTGAAGCTTTCTTT. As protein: CASSLSAGAIAEAFF.

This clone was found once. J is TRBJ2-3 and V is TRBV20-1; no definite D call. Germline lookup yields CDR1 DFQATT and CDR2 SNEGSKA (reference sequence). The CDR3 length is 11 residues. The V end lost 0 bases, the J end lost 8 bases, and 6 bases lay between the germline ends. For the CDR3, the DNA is TGCAGTGCTAGAGAGGGGTCTACGCAGTATTTT. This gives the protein CSAREGSTQYF.

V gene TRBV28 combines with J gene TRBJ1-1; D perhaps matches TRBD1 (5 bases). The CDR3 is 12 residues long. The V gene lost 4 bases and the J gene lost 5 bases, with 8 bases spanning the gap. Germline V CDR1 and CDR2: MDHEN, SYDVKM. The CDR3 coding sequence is TGTGCCAGCAGTTATGGGGGAACTGAAGCTTTCTTT. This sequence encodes CASSYGGTEAFF.

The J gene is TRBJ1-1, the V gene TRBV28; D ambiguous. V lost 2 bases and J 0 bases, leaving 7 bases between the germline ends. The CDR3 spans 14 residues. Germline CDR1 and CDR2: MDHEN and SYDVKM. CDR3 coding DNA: TGTGCCAGCAGTTTACGTCGCATGAACACTGAAGCTTTCTTT. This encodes CASSLRRMNTEAFF.

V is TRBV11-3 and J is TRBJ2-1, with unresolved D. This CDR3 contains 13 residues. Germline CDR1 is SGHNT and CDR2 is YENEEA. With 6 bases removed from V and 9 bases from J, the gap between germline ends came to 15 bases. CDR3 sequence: CASRESQDREQFF. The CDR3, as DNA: TGTGCCAGCAGAGAATCGCAGGACCGTGAGCAGTTCTTC.

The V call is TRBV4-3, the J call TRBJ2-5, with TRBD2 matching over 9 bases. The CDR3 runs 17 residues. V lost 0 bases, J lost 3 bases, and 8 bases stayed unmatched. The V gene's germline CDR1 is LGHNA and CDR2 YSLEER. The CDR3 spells CASSQDGGRLAEETQYF. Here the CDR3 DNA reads TGCGCCAGCAGCCAAGATGGAGGCAGACTAGCGGAAGAGACCCAGTACTTC.

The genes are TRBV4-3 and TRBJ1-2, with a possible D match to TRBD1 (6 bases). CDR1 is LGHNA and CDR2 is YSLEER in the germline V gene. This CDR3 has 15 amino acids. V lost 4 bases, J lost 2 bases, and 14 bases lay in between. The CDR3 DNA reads TGCGCCAGCAGCCCAAGGCAGGGGAAGAACTATGGCTACACCTTC. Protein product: CASSPRQGKNYGYTF.

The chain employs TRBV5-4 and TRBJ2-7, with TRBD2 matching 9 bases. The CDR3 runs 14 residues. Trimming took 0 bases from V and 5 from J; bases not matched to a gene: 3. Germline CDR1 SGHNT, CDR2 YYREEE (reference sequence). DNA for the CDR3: TGTGCCAGCAGCTTGGCGACTAGCGGAAACGAGCAGTACTTC. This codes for CASSLATSGNEQYF.

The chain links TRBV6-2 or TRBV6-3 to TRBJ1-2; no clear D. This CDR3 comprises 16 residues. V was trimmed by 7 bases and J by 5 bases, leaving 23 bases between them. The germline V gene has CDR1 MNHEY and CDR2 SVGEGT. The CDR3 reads CASTPTTGMRIYGYTF. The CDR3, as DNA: TGTGCCAGCACCCCTACGACGGGTATGAGGATATATGGCTACACCTTC.

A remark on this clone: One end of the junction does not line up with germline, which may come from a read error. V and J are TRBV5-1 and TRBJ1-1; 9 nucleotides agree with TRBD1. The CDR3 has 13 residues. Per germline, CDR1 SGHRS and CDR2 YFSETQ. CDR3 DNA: TGCGCCAGCAGCCAATCGACTCGAGGACAGGGGATTTTT. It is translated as CASSQSTRGQGIF.

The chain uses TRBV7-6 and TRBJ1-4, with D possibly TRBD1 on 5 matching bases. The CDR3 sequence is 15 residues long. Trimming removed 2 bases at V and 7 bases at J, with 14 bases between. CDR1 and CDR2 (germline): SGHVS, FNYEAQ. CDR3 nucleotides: TGTGCCAGCAGCTTAAATTTAGGGACGGCTGAAAAACTGTTTTTT. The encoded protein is CASSLNLGTAEKLFF. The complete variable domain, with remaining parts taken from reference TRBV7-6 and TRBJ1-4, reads GAGVSQSPRYKVTKRGQDVALRCDPISGHVSLYWYRQALGQGPEFLTYFNYEAQQDKSGLPNDRFSAERPEGSISTLTIQRTEQRDSAMYRCASSLNLGTAEKLFFGSGTQLSVL.

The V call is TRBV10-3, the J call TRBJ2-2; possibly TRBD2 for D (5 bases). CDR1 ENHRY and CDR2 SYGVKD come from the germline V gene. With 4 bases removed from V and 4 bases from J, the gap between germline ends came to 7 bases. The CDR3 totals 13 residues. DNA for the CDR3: TGTGCCATCAGTGGAGGGATCACCGGGGAGCTGTTTTTT. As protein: CAISGGITGELFF.